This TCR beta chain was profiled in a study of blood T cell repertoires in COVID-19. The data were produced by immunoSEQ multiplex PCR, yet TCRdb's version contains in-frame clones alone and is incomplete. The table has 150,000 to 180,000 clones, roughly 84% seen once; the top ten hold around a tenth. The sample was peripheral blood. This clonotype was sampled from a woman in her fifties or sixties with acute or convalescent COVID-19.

The CDR3 sequence is CASSPLTHRTVVGEGYWEAFF. The CDR3 DNA follows: TGTGCCAGCAGTCCCCTAACCCATCGGACAGTCGTAGGAGAGGGCTATTGGGAAGCTTTCTTT. The V call is TRBV27, the J call TRBJ1-1; perhaps TRBD1 as D (6 bases). The CDR3 runs 21 residues. Germline V lookup: CDR1 MNHEY, CDR2 SMNVEV (reference sequence). Trimming stripped 5 bases from V and 8 bases from J, with 39 bases between.